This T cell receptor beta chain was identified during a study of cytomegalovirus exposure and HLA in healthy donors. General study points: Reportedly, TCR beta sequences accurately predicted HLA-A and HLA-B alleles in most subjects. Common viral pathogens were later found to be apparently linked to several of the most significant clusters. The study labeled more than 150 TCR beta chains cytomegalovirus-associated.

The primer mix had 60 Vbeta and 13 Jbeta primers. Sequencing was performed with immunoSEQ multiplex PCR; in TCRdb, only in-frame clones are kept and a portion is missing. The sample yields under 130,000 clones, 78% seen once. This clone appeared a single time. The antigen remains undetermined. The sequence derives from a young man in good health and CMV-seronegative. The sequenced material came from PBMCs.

DNA for the CDR3: TGTGCCAGCAGTTACTCGGGGGGTTGGTCCTACAATGAGCAGTTCTTC. The encoded protein is CASSYSGGWSYNEQFF. The gene calls are TRBV6-5 and TRBJ2-1; D may be TRBD2 (6 bases). The ends were cut back, 0 bases at V and 1 base at J, with 10 bases in the middle. CDR3 length: 16 residues. CDR1 is MNHEY and CDR2 is SVGAGI in the germline V gene.